A selection of T cell receptor beta chains follows, all from one sample in a study of monozygotic twins with cystic fibrosis. The data were produced by immunoSEQ multiplex PCR, yet TCRdb's version contains in-frame clones alone and is incomplete. The profile covers some 21,000 clones, with about 89% appearing a single time and 1.5% to 2% taken by the ten largest. Sequences were obtained from blood. Receptors originate from a girl aged 2-10 years with cystic fibrosis. Both conserved end residues are part of each CDR3. Each record gives: J gene, clone size, V gene, D gene, CDR3 DNA, CDR3 protein. A D gene is named only where the DNA matches it firmly. Clone size is given for some rows only: seen once, a few or many times, or a class if the clone is expanded.

J: TRBJ2-1
size: .
V: TRBV21-1
D: .
DNA: TGTGCCAGCAGCACGACTAGCGGGAGGGTGTGGGGGCAGTTCTTC
CDR3: CASSTTSGRVWGQFF

J: TRBJ2-7
size: .
V: TRBV5-4
D: .
DNA: TGTGCCAGCAGCTCGCAGGGTGACAGTTACGAGCAGTACTTC
CDR3: CASSSQGDSYEQYF

J: TRBJ2-7
size: .
V: TRBV7-9
D: .
DNA: TGTGCCAGCAGCTTAATCCAGGGTGGAGTTAGCTCCTACGAGCAGTACTTC
CDR3: CASSLIQGGVSSYEQYF

J: TRBJ1-2
size: few
V: TRBV9
D: .
DNA: TGTGCCAGCAGCCTCGATGGGGAGAACTATGGCTACACCTTC
CDR3: CASSLDGENYGYTF

J: TRBJ1-3
size: .
V: TRBV7-2
D: .
DNA: TGTGCCAGCAGCACACAGGGAAACACCATATATTTT
CDR3: CASSTQGNTIYF

J: TRBJ2-3
size: once
V: TRBV28
D: .
DNA: TGTGCCAGCAGTTTCCGGGATACGCAGTATTTT
CDR3: CASSFRDTQYF

J: TRBJ1-5
size: .
V: TRBV7-8
D: .
DNA: TGTGCCAGCAGCTTAAGGGCAGGCCAGAGCAATCAGCCCCAGCATTTT
CDR3: CASSLRAGQSNQPQHF

J: TRBJ1-2
size: .
V: TRBV5-1
D: TRBD1
DNA: TGCGCCAGCAGCTTCGGACAGGGGGTACAATATGGCTACACCTTC
CDR3: CASSFGQGVQYGYTF

J: TRBJ1-2
size: .
V: TRBV2
D: TRBD1
DNA: TGTGCCAGCAGCGAGACAGGGGCGGGGGACTATGGCTACACCTTC
CDR3: CASSETGAGDYGYTF

J: TRBJ1-6
size: .
V: TRBV7-6
D: .
DNA: TGTGCCAGCAGCTTAGGGGGGGTCGGGTCACCCCTCCACTTT
CDR3: CASSLGGVGSPLHF

J: TRBJ2-6
size: .
V: TRBV2
D: TRBD1
DNA: TGTGCCAGCAGTGAAACAGGGGGCGCTGGGGCCAACGTCCTGACTTTC
CDR3: CASSETGGAGANVLTF

J: TRBJ2-2
size: .
V: TRBV12-5
D: TRBD2
DNA: TGTGCTAGTGGTTTCACTAGCGGGAACACCGGGGAGCTGTTTTTT
CDR3: CASGFTSGNTGELFF

J: TRBJ2-3
size: .
V: TRBV15
D: TRBD2
DNA: TGTGCCACCAGCAGGCGGGAGGGAAGCACAGATACGCAGTATTTT
CDR3: CATSRREGSTDTQYF

J: TRBJ2-1
size: .
V: TRBV30
D: .
DNA: TGTGCCTGGGGCCTCCGGGACTGGCTGTTCTTC
CDR3: CAWGLRDWLFF

J: TRBJ2-1
size: .
V: TRBV15
D: .
DNA: TGTGCCACCAGCAGAGGTGTAACGGGAAGTGAGAATGAGCAGTTCTTC
CDR3: CATSRGVTGSENEQFF

J: TRBJ2-1
size: .
V: TRBV4-3
D: .
DNA: TGCGCCAGCAGCCAAGGCGGGGTCTCGATGTACAATGAGCAGTTCTTC
CDR3: CASSQGGVSMYNEQFF

J: TRBJ2-2
size: .
V: TRBV28
D: .
DNA: TGTGCCAGCAGTTTCACCGGGGAGCTGTTTTTT
CDR3: CASSFTGELFF

J: TRBJ1-2
size: .
V: TRBV4-3
D: .
DNA: TGCGCCAGCAGCCAAGACCTGGCAAGGAATTACTATGGCTACACCTTC
CDR3: CASSQDLARNYYGYTF

J: TRBJ2-3
size: .
V: TRBV7-2
D: .
DNA: TGTGCCAGCAGCTTAGGGGTACAGGGAGGGAATACGCAGTATTTT
CDR3: CASSLGVQGGNTQYF

J: TRBJ1-1
size: few
V: TRBV27
D: .
DNA: TGTGCCAGCAGTTTAGCGGGTGAAGCTTTCTTT
CDR3: CASSLAGEAFF

J: TRBJ2-2
size: .
V: TRBV7-3
D: .
DNA: TGTGCCAGCAGCTGGTCGGGAGACAGCACCGGGGAGCTGTTTTTT
CDR3: CASSWSGDSTGELFF

J: TRBJ2-3
size: .
V: TRBV5-4
D: .
DNA: TGTGCCAGCAGCCCCCTTGGGGTTTCGGGCACAGATACGCAGTATTTT
CDR3: CASSPLGVSGTDTQYF

J: TRBJ1-1
size: .
V: TRBV6-1
D: .
DNA: TGTGCCAGCAGGGGGGCGGTGAACACTGAAGCTTTCTTT
CDR3: CASRGAVNTEAFF

J: TRBJ1-4
size: .
V: TRBV7-9
D: .
DNA: TGTGCCAGCAGTTCGTACAGGGAGCACACTAATGAAAAACTGTTTTTT
CDR3: CASSSYREHTNEKLFF

J: TRBJ1-4
size: .
V: TRBV2
D: .
DNA: TGTGCCAGCACCCGAACTAAAGGGCAGCCAATTGCAACTAATGAAAAACTGTTTTTT
CDR3: CASTRTKGQPIATNEKLFF

J: TRBJ2-1
size: .
V: TRBV14
D: .
DNA: TGTGCCAGCAGCCAAGGGATAGGCGAGCAGTTCTTC
CDR3: CASSQGIGEQFF

J: TRBJ2-2
size: .
V: TRBV4-1
D: TRBD2
DNA: TGCGCCAGCAGCCAAGGGCTAGCGGGGGGGAACACCGGGGAGCTGTTTTTT
CDR3: CASSQGLAGGNTGELFF

J: TRBJ2-2
size: .
V: TRBV7-2
D: .
DNA: TGTGCCACACGAAAATCCGGGACATTGAACACCGGGGAGCTGTTTTTT
CDR3: CATRKSGTLNTGELFF

J: TRBJ2-5
size: .
V: TRBV19
D: TRBD2
DNA: TGTGCCAGTAGTATTGGGACTAGCGGGAGAGAGACCCAGTACTTC
CDR3: CASSIGTSGRETQYF

J: TRBJ2-7
size: .
V: TRBV9
D: .
DNA: TGTGCCAGCAGCGTAGATTTGGGTTCCGGCTACGAGCAGTACTTC
CDR3: CASSVDLGSGYEQYF

J: TRBJ1-2
size: .
V: TRBV6-1
D: TRBD1
DNA: TGTGCCAGCAGTGAAGGGACAGGGAACTATGGCTACACCTTC
CDR3: CASSEGTGNYGYTF

J: TRBJ1-1
size: once
V: TRBV5-4
D: TRBD1
DNA: TGTGCCAGCAGCTTGACGGATCGGACAGGGGAAGACAGGAACACTGAAGCTTTCTTT
CDR3: CASSLTDRTGEDRNTEAFF

J: TRBJ1-5
size: .
V: TRBV4-1
D: .
DNA: TGCGCCAGCAAGGGGGTCGACAATCAGCCCCAGCATTTT
CDR3: CASKGVDNQPQHF

J: TRBJ1-2
size: once
V: TRBV30
D: .
DNA: TGTGCCTGGAGTGTCTTTAGGCATGGCTACACCTTC
CDR3: CAWSVFRHGYTF

J: TRBJ1-6
size: .
V: TRBV5-6
D: TRBD1
DNA: TGTGCCAGCAGTTCCCCAGGGGGCAGGAATTCACCCCTCCACTTT
CDR3: CASSSPGGRNSPLHF

J: TRBJ1-2
size: .
V: TRBV27
D: .
DNA: TGTGCCAGCAGGGCGTCTTGGACCCCCGTGGATGGCTACACCTTC
CDR3: CASRASWTPVDGYTF

J: TRBJ2-7
size: .
V: TRBV5-4
D: TRBD1
DNA: TGTGCCAGCAGCCGGACAGGGGCCCCTTCCTACGAGCAGTACTTC
CDR3: CASSRTGAPSYEQYF

J: TRBJ1-2
size: few
V: TRBV12-5
D: .
DNA: TGTGCTAGTGGTCCGACAGCTCTTGTGGGCTACACCTTC
CDR3: CASGPTALVGYTF

J: TRBJ2-7
size: .
V: TRBV4-1
D: .
DNA: TGCGCCAGCAGCCCCGGCGGGATGGGAGTGTACGAGCAGTACTTC
CDR3: CASSPGGMGVYEQYF

J: TRBJ1-1
size: .
V: TRBV10-3
D: .
DNA: TGTGCCATCAGCCTCCGGGACGGGGTGAACACTGAAGCTTTCTTT
CDR3: CAISLRDGVNTEAFF

J: TRBJ2-7
size: .
V: TRBV9
D: .
DNA: TGTGCCAGCAGCGCCCCGTCAGCCTACGAGCAGTACTTC
CDR3: CASSAPSAYEQYF

J: TRBJ2-3
size: .
V: TRBV19
D: TRBD2
DNA: TGTGCCAGTAGTAACCGACTCCGGATTAGCGGGAGGGCCGCGGGCACAGATACGCAGTATTTT
CDR3: CASSNRLRISGRAAGTDTQYF

J: TRBJ1-5
size: once
V: TRBV4-3
D: .
DNA: TGCGCCAGCAGCAACGACAGGTCCGGGCCCCAGCATTTT
CDR3: CASSNDRSGPQHF

J: TRBJ2-7
size: .
V: TRBV29-1
D: .
DNA: TGCAGCGCCCTCAGGACCAGTGACTCGTACGAGCAGTACTTC
CDR3: CSALRTSDSYEQYF

J: TRBJ2-1
size: medium-sized
V: TRBV6-1
D: TRBD1
DNA: TGTGCCAGCAGTGAAGTGCAGGGGGCCAGCAATGAGCAGTTCTTC
CDR3: CASSEVQGASNEQFF

J: TRBJ1-4
size: .
V: TRBV9
D: .
DNA: TGTGCCAGCAGCGGGCGACAGGCGGGTAGTGCTAATGAAAAACTGTTTTTT
CDR3: CASSGRQAGSANEKLFF

J: TRBJ1-1
size: .
V: TRBV21-1
D: .
DNA: TGTGCCAGCAGCATACCCTGGGGGGGGTTCCCCACTGAAGCTTTCTTT
CDR3: CASSIPWGGFPTEAFF

J: TRBJ1-2
size: .
V: TRBV9
D: .
DNA: TGTGCCAGCAGCGTAGACGGGGGTGGCTACACCTTC
CDR3: CASSVDGGGYTF

J: TRBJ1-5
size: .
V: TRBV6-5
D: .
DNA: TGTGCCAGCAGTTCTCAACCGGGAGGTGATCAGCCCCAGCATTTT
CDR3: CASSSQPGGDQPQHF

J: TRBJ2-7
size: .
V: TRBV6-1
D: .
DNA: TGTGCCCGGGGACTTACCTACGAGCAGTACTTC
CDR3: CARGLTYEQYF

J: TRBJ2-5
size: .
V: TRBV6-1
D: TRBD1
DNA: TGTGCCACCTATTCCGGACAGGGAATAAGAGAGACCCAGTACTTC
CDR3: CATYSGQGIRETQYF

J: TRBJ2-1
size: .
V: TRBV25-1
D: .
DNA: TGTGCCAGCAACTGGGGGAGTGGGAATGAGCAGTTCTTC
CDR3: CASNWGSGNEQFF

J: TRBJ1-3
size: .
V: TRBV30
D: .
DNA: TGTGCCTGGAGTCTTCGGGGCGGTGGTGACACCATATATTTT
CDR3: CAWSLRGGGDTIYF